This TCR beta chain was profiled in a study of T-cell memory formation after mild COVID-19. Study background: Clustering of TCRs was largely donor specific.

5'RACE with constant-segment primers built TCRalpha and TCRbeta cDNA libraries with UMIs. Each CDR3 protein is one row after TCRdb ran MiXCR on the 5' RACE reads. Of approximately 430,000 distinct CDR3 sequences detected, about a quarter appear once; the ten largest clones hold approximately 14%. Regarding the study as a whole: Some clones that responded turned up in pre-infection memory, which suggests that cross-reactive memory joined in. Nothing confirmed that second-wave clones peaking on day 37 were specific for SARS-CoV-2.

This CDR3 region has 15 residues. V dropped 2 bases and J dropped 1 base, with 9 bases sitting between them. Germline CDR1 and CDR2: SGHTA and FQGTGA. With respect to this clonotype: Its antigen is unidentified.

The source is an adult woman who had mild COVID-19 (a few samples of this study predate the infection). Cell type and time point are not known. The material sequenced was PBMCs or a T cell subset sorted from them (not recorded which). The genes are TRBV7-3 and TRBJ2-1; D remains ambiguous. The DNA of the CDR3 is TGTGCCAGCAGCTTAGACGTAGGGTCCTACAATGAGCAGTTCTTC. Its translation is CASSLDVGSYNEQFF.